The 8 T cell receptor beta chains reported below all come from one sample, sequenced in a study of CD8 T cells in Susac syndrome. When the RNA was reverse transcribed, random hexamers were used with an input of roughly 0.45 to 1 ug. TCRdb re-called the immunoSEQ multiplex PCR reads with MiXCR, one entry per CDR3 protein. The sample includes approximately 180,000 distinct CDR3 sequences, roughly 90% of them seen just once. The source material was CD4+ T cells from PBMCs. The receptors here all came from a human donor with Susac syndrome.

The chain couples TRBV2 to TRBJ2-3; unclear D gene. V was shortened by 4 bases and J by 0 bases, with 2 bases between the two germline ends. This CDR3 has 12 residues. Looked up from germline, CDR1 is SNHLY and CDR2 is FYNNEI. CDR3 nucleotide sequence: TGTGCCAGCAGTGGGAGCACAGATACGCAGTATTTT. Translated: CASSGSTDTQYF.

This clonotype showed up just a few times. The junction shows a germline mismatch at one end, possibly a read error. J is TRBJ2-7 and V is TRBV4-1, with 9 bases matching TRBD1. Germline V gives CDR1 MGHRA, CDR2 YSYEKL. The CDR3 runs to 14 residues. CDR3 nucleotides: TGTGCCAGCAGTCGCCCGGGACAGGGAAACGAGCAGTACTTC. Translation: CASSRPGQGNEQYF.

In this sample, this clonotype turned up once. This chain joins TRBV20-1 and TRBJ2-3; 10 bases match TRBD2. The germline V gene has CDR1 DFQATT and CDR2 SNEGSKA (reference sequence). This CDR3 is 17 amino acids long. V was clipped by 0 bases and J by 0 bases; unmatched bases: 6. The CDR3: CSAREERGGPSTDTQYF. The CDR3 coding sequence is TGCAGTGCTAGAGAGGAGCGGGGGGGCCCTAGCACAGATACGCAGTATTTT.

CDR3 amino acids: CAILDEQYF. The CDR3 DNA is TGTGCCATTCTAGATGAGCAGTACTTC. The chain joins TRBV19 to TRBJ2-7; D unresolved. The CDR3 loop spans 9 amino acids. Germline CDR1 LNHDA, CDR2 SQIVND (reference sequence). V was shortened by 10 bases and J by 7 bases, with 8 bases between the two germline ends. The variable domain in full, with the rest retrieved from reference TRBV19 and TRBJ2-7, is DGGITQSPKYLFRKEGQNVTLSCEQNLNHDAMYWYRQDPGQGLRLIYYSQIVNDFQKGDIAEGYSVSREKKESFPLTVTSAQKNPTAFYLCAILDEQYFGPGTRLTVT.

J is TRBJ2-7 and V is TRBV12-3 or TRBV12-4; 8 bases line up with TRBD1. Losses at the gene ends were 5 bases for V and 4 bases for J; bases not matched to a gene: 19. The CDR3 has 18 residues. The CDR3 DNA follows: TGTGCCAGCAGTCTAAAATACCCCGGGACAGGCATAGCATACGAGCAGTACTTC. This encodes CASSLKYPGTGIAYEQYF.

J is TRBJ2-5 and V is TRBV18; 10 nucleotides match TRBD2. V shed 8 bases and J 2 bases; nucleotides not matched to a gene: 2. CDR3 size: 13 residues. Germline-derived CDR1 and CDR2 are KGHSH and LQKENI. The CDR3 loop is CASTSGAQETQYF. CDR3 in DNA: TGTGCCAGCACTAGCGGGGCGCAAGAGACCCAGTACTTC.

This chain uses TRBV29-1 with TRBJ1-2, with D possibly matching TRBD1 (5 bases). This CDR3 has 12 amino acids. Germline V lookup: CDR1 SQVTM, CDR2 ANQGSEA. Trimming took 1 base from V and 8 from J, leaving 11 bases between them. The CDR3 bases are TGCAGCGTTGAAGTGGAAGGGGAGGGCTACACCTTC. Encoded protein: CSVEVEGEGYTF. Combining the CDR3 with reference TRBV29-1 and TRBJ1-2 gives the whole variable domain SAVISQKPSRDICQRGTSLTIQCQVDSQVTMMFWYRQQPGQSLTLIATANQGSEATYESGFVIDKFPISRPNLTFSTLTVSNMSPEDSSIYLCSVEVEGEGYTFGSGTRLTVV.

This clonotype showed up just once. The chain employs TRBV4-1 and TRBJ2-7, with a weak D call TRBD1 (6 bases). Trimming removed 4 bases from V and 0 bases from J, with 13 bases in between. Germline V gene data show CDR1 as MGHRA and CDR2 as YSYEKL. CDR3 size: 15 residues. The CDR3: CASSPNTGSSYEQYF. CDR3 bases: TGCGCCAGCAGCCCTAACACAGGGAGCTCCTACGAGCAGTACTTC.